Following are 23 T cell receptor beta chains from one sample sequenced in a study of blood T cell repertoires in COVID-19. Repertoires were generated with immunoSEQ multiplex PCR, while TCRdb's copy carries only in-frame clones and drops some. The table has 100,000 to 150,000 clones, 74% seen once; the top ten hold 6%. The sequencing input was peripheral blood. These receptors were obtained from an older man with COVID-19, enrolled during active disease.

The genes are TRBV4-2 and TRBJ2-7, with 12 bases aligning to TRBD2. Germline CDR1 and CDR2: LGHNA and YNFKEQ. This CDR3 region has 15 residues. Losses at the gene ends were 4 bases for V and 1 base for J; bases not matched to a gene: 2. CDR3 in amino acids: CASSLGTSGSYEQYF. For the CDR3, the DNA is TGTGCCAGCAGCCTCGGGACTAGCGGGTCCTACGAGCAGTACTTC.

This clone appeared a few times. The gene calls are TRBV20-1 and TRBJ1-5; 9 bases are shared with TRBD1. Germline values: CDR1 DFQATT, CDR2 SNEGSKA (reference sequence). This CDR3 region has 15 residues. The V and J ends lost 3 bases and 6 bases, in that order; junction bases with no gene match: 9. CDR3 loop: CSASEQGTGSQPQHF. CDR3 nucleotides: TGCAGTGCTAGTGAACAGGGGACAGGGAGTCAGCCCCAGCATTTT.

DNA for the CDR3: TGTGCCAGCAGCTATGACAGGACGGCCTACGAGCAGTACTTC. Protein sequence: CASSYDRTAYEQYF. The genes are TRBV5-4 and TRBJ2-7, with a possible D match to TRBD1 (6 bases). The CDR3 is 14 amino acids. The germline V and J ends were trimmed by 3 bases and 2 bases, with 12 bases remaining between them. The V gene's germline CDR1 is SGHNT and CDR2 YYREEE (reference sequence).

The rearrangement links TRBV4-1 to TRBJ2-7; 9 positions agree with TRBD2. V gave up 1 base and J gave up 3 bases; unmatched junction bases: 10. This CDR3 comprises 17 residues. CDR1 and CDR2 (germline): MGHRA, YSYEKL. CDR3 DNA sequence: TGCGCCAGCAGCCAAGCCCCGACTAGCGGTGACGGCTACGAGCAGTACTTC. Translation: CASSQAPTSGDGYEQYF.

In this sample, this clone turned up a few times. CDR3 in DNA: TGTGCCAGCAGTCCGACTAGCGGGAGGGTCCCGATCAATGAGCAGTTCTTC. It yields the protein CASSPTSGRVPINEQFF. The rearrangement joins TRBV28 to TRBJ2-1; 14 bases agree with TRBD2. The trim removed 5 bases at V and 6 bases at J, leaving 9 bases unmatched. Germline CDR1 reads MDHEN; CDR2 reads SYDVKM. The CDR3 contains 17 residues.

This chain links TRBV10-3 with TRBJ2-7; 10 positions agree with TRBD1. With 6 bases clipped from V and 3 bases from J, the junction kept 2 bases outside the gene matches. The CDR3 loop spans 13 amino acids. Looked up from germline, CDR1 is ENHRY and CDR2 is SYGVKD. The CDR3 sequence is CAIRGQGIYEQYF. As DNA, the CDR3 is TGTGCCATCAGGGGACAGGGGATCTACGAGCAGTACTTC.

The V call is TRBV6-5, the J call TRBJ1-5; 7 nucleotides match TRBD1. Germline loops: CDR1 MNHEY, CDR2 SVGAGI. The CDR3 loop spans 14 amino acids. With 6 bases clipped from V and 4 bases from J, the junction kept 6 bases outside the gene matches. CDR3 in amino acids: CASRDRVGNQPQHF. CDR3 nucleotide sequence: TGTGCCAGCAGAGACAGGGTGGGGAATCAGCCCCAGCATTTT.

This rearrangement joins TRBV28 to TRBJ1-5; 7 bases align to TRBD1. Per the germline V gene, CDR1 is MDHEN and CDR2 is SYDVKM. With 8 bases clipped from V and 2 bases from J, the junction kept 6 bases outside the gene matches. The CDR3 spans 14 residues. The CDR3 nucleotides read TGTGCCAGCCAACAGGGGCAGGGCAATCAGCCCCAGCATTTT. Residues: CASQQGQGNQPQHF.

V and J are TRBV6-5 and TRBJ1-2; 7 bases match TRBD1. Germline trimming cut 4 bases from V and 4 bases from J; bases unmatched to any gene: 6. CDR3 length: 14 amino acids. Germline assignment: CDR1 MNHEY and CDR2 SVGAGI. Here the CDR3 DNA reads TGTGCCAGCAGTTCCTGGGACAGTATCTATGGCTACACCTTC. Its translation is CASSSWDSIYGYTF.

The chain combines TRBV20-1 with TRBJ2-5; perhaps TRBD2 as D (6 bases). The V gene's germline CDR1 is DFQATT and CDR2 SNEGSKA (reference sequence). V lost 3 bases and J 6 bases, leaving 14 bases between the germline ends. This CDR3 region has 13 residues. The chain's CDR3 is CSASHQRGKTQYF. The CDR3 nucleotides read TGCAGTGCTAGTCACCAGCGCGGGAAGACCCAGTACTTC.

The chain couples TRBV7-2 to TRBJ2-1; the match to TRBD2 covers 11 bases. V gave up 1 base and J gave up 7 bases; unmatched junction bases: 9. This CDR3 is built from 17 residues. Germline CDR1 and CDR2: SGHTA and FQGNSA. This CDR3 is CASSLGLGLAVVNEQFF. The CDR3 DNA reads as TGTGCCAGCAGCTTAGGTTTGGGACTAGCGGTAGTAAATGAGCAGTTCTTC.

The chain is built from TRBV7-9 and TRBJ1-1; 8 bases match TRBD1. V was clipped by 0 bases and J by 5 bases; unmatched bases: 2. This CDR3 is 14 amino acids long. Germline values: CDR1 SEHNR, CDR2 FQNEAQ (reference sequence). CDR3 residues: CASSLAHRGTEAFF. The CDR3 DNA reads TGTGCCAGCAGCTTAGCGCACAGGGGGACTGAAGCTTTCTTT. Combining the CDR3 with reference TRBV7-9 and TRBJ1-1 gives the whole variable domain DTGVSQNPRHKITKRGQNVTFRCDPISEHNRLYWYRQTLGQGPEFLTYFQNEAQLEKSRLLSDRFSAERPKGSFSTLEIQRTEQGDSAMYLCASSLAHRGTEAFFGQGTRLTVV.

This chain joins TRBV6-6 and TRBJ1-5; the D gene is possibly TRBD1 (5 bases). Germline CDR1 is MNHNY and CDR2 is SVGAGI (reference sequence). This CDR3 is built from 15 residues. V was cut by 4 bases and J by 4 bases, with 14 bases left in between. CDR3 sequence: CASSFLPQGNQPQHF. The DNA of the CDR3 is TGTGCCAGCAGTTTCCTCCCCCAGGGAAATCAGCCCCAGCATTTT.

V usage is TRBV9 and J usage is TRBJ2-6; D is unresolved. The CDR3 is 14 residues long. Trimming removed 4 bases from V and 0 bases from J, with 5 bases in between. Germline V gene sequence: CDR1 SGDLS, CDR2 YYNGEE. DNA of the CDR3: TGTGCCAGCAGCTTCAACTCTGGGGCCAACGTCCTGACTTTC. Amino acids: CASSFNSGANVLTF.

The chain joins TRBV7-3 to TRBJ2-7, with 7 bases that match TRBD2. J lost 7 bases, V lost 2 bases, and 8 bases had no gene match. Per the germline V gene, CDR1 is SGHTA and CDR2 is FQGTGA. This CDR3 is built from 14 residues. The CDR3 DNA reads TGTGCCAGCAGCTTAGGCGGGAGCCAGCGGGAGCAGTACTTC. This sequence encodes CASSLGGSQREQYF.

This rearrangement joins TRBV6-6 to TRBJ2-5; D call uncertain. Germline V lookup: CDR1 MNHNY, CDR2 SVGAGI (reference sequence). The CDR3 runs to 12 residues. The V and J ends lost 5 bases and 4 bases respectively, with 8 bases between them. The CDR3 DNA reads as TGTGCCAGCAGTCAAACAAGAGAGACCCAGTACTTC. Amino acids: CASSQTRETQYF.

The chain joins TRBV3-1 (or the pseudogene TRBV3-2) to TRBJ2-3; D might be TRBD1 (5 bases). Germline V gene lookup returns CDR1 LGHDT and CDR2 YNNKEL (reference sequence). This CDR3 comprises 16 residues. The V end lost 4 bases, the J end lost 2 bases, and 16 bases lay between the germline ends. CDR3: CASSLDRTGPTDTQYF. CDR3 DNA sequence: TGTGCCAGCAGCCTCGATCGTACAGGACCCACAGATACGCAGTATTTT.

The CDR3 loop is CASSLAGSNQPQHF. CDR3 nucleotide sequence: TGTGCCAGCAGCTTGGCAGGGAGCAATCAGCCCCAGCATTTT. V gene TRBV5-4 combines with J gene TRBJ1-5, with D perhaps TRBD1 (5 bases). Germline-derived CDR1 and CDR2 are SGHNT and YYREEE (reference sequence). Trimming removed 0 bases at V and 1 base at J, with 5 bases between. CDR3 length: 14 amino acids.

The chain recombines TRBV2 with TRBJ1-2; 8 nucleotides line up with TRBD1. The CDR3 totals 14 residues. Per germline, CDR1 SNHLY and CDR2 FYNNEI. J lost 0 bases, V lost 9 bases, and 6 bases had no gene match. The CDR3 is CASLTGGANYGYTF. Written as DNA, the CDR3 is TGTGCCAGTCTAACAGGGGGAGCTAACTATGGCTACACCTTC.

DNA for the CDR3: TGTGCCAGCAGTTATTATTACAATGAGCAGTTCTTC. It translates to CASSYYYNEQFF. J is TRBJ2-1 and V is TRBV6-2 or TRBV6-3, with D hard to call. The CDR3 length is 12 residues. Germline V lookup: CDR1 MNHEY, CDR2 SVGEGT. V lost 3 bases and J 4 bases, leaving 4 bases between the germline ends.

V and J are TRBV20-1 and TRBJ2-1; weak D call: TRBD2 (5 bases). V was cut by 3 bases and J by 7 bases, with 19 bases left in between. CDR1 and CDR2 from the germline V gene are DFQATT and SNEGSKA (reference sequence). CDR3 length equals 15 residues. The CDR3: CSASRFNGVGNEQFF. DNA of the CDR3: TGCAGTGCTAGTAGGTTTAACGGGGTCGGGAATGAGCAGTTCTTC.

The chain employs TRBV5-1 and TRBJ1-1; 7 bases are a match to TRBD1. This CDR3 region has 15 residues. Trimming took 4 bases from V and 0 from J; bases not matched to a gene: 6. The germline CDR1 and CDR2 sequences are SGHRS and YFSETQ. CDR3 in amino acids: CASSGSTGLNTEAFF. The CDR3 DNA reads as TGCGCCAGCAGCGGGTCGACAGGGTTGAACACTGAAGCTTTCTTT.

The gene calls are TRBV28 and TRBJ2-7, with D perhaps matching TRBD2 (5 bases). V was clipped by 2 bases and J by 6 bases, with 14 bases between them. The CDR3 totals 14 residues. Germline CDR1 reads MDHEN; CDR2 reads SYDVKM. CDR3 sequence: CASSLHPNAGEQYF. Written as DNA, the CDR3 is TGTGCCAGCAGTTTACATCCCAATGCGGGCGAGCAGTACTTC.